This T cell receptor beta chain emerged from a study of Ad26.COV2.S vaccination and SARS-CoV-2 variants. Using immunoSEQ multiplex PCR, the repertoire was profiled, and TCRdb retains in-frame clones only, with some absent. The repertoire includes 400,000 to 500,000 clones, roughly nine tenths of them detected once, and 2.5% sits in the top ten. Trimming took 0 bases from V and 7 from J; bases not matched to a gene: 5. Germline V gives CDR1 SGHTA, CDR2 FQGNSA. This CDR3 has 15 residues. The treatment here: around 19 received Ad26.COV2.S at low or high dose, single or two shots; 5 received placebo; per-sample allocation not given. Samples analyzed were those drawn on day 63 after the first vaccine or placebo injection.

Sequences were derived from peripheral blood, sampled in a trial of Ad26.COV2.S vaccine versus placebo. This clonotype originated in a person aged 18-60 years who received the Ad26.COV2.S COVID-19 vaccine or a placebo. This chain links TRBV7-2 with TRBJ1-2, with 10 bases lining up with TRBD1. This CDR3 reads CASSLAHWDRGGYTF. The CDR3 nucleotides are TGTGCCAGCAGCTTAGCTCATTGGGACAGGGGTGGCTACACCTTC.